This is a list of T cell receptor beta chains from one sample in a study of blood T cell repertoires in COVID-19. Assay used: immunoSEQ multiplex PCR; TCRdb lists only in-frame clones, some missing. The repertoire holds 45,000 to 60,000 clones, roughly 90% seen once, with approximately 4.1% in the top ten. Sequencing was done on a sample of peripheral blood. The source of these receptors is a man in his forties or fifties with acute or convalescent COVID-19. CDR3s include the opening cysteine and the closing phenylalanine or tryptophan. The D gene is left open where the match is weak. The size field is filled for only some rows; it gives once, few, many or a size class.

clone_size | d_call | j_call | cdr3_length | v_call | cdr3_nt | cdr3_aa
. | . | TRBJ2-1 | 15 | TRBV29-1 | TGCAGCGTTGAAGATGATCAGGGTCCCCGTATGGAGCAGTTCTTC | CSVEDDQGPRMEQFF
. | TRBD1 | TRBJ2-2 | 15 | TRBV6-2/TRBV6-3 | TGTGCCAGCAGTACCCGGGACAGGGTCACCGGGGAGCTGTTTTTT | CASSTRDRVTGELFF
. | TRBD2 | TRBJ2-7 | 15 | TRBV7-2 | TGTGCCAGCAGCACAGTAGCGGGGGCCGGCTACGAGCAGTACTTC | CASSTVAGAGYEQYF
few | TRBD1 | TRBJ1-5 | 17 | TRBV3-1/TRBV3-2 | TGTGCCAGCAGCCAAGGGACAGGCGCCTATAGCAATCAGCCCCAGCATTTT | CASSQGTGAYSNQPQHF
once | TRBD1 | TRBJ1-1 | 15 | TRBV11-3 | TGTGCCAGCAGCTTAGACGGGACAGGGGACACTGAAGCTTTCTTT | CASSLDGTGDTEAFF
. | . | TRBJ2-2 | 15 | TRBV7-9 | TGTGCCAGCGCGACGGGAACTTACGGCACCGGGGAGCTGTTTTTT | CASATGTYGTGELFF
. | TRBD1 | TRBJ1-6 | 13 | TRBV10-2 | TGCGCCACTGGGGACAGGGGAAATTCACCCCTCCACTTT | CATGDRGNSPLHF
. | TRBD2 | TRBJ2-3 | 15 | TRBV30 | TGTGCCTGGAGTGGACTAGCGGGAGTTTGGGATACGCAGTATTTT | CAWSGLAGVWDTQYF
. | TRBD1 | TRBJ2-2 | 16 | TRBV28 | TGTGCCAGCAGTTCAATACAGGGGGCGGGCACCGGGGAGCTGTTTTTT | CASSSIQGAGTGELFF
. | . | TRBJ2-5 | 14 | TRBV27 | TGTGCCAGCAGTTTGTGGGGGCGCGGAGAGACCCAGTACTTC | CASSLWGRGETQYF
. | TRBD1 | TRBJ1-1 | 14 | TRBV5-1 | TGCGCCAGCAGCGAGACCGGGACAGGGATCGGAGCTTTCTTT | CASSETGTGIGAFF
. | TRBD2 | TRBJ2-3 | 17 | TRBV7-6 | TGTGCCAGCAGCTTAGGACTGACTAGCGGAGAGACAGATACGCAGTATTTT | CASSLGLTSGETDTQYF
. | . | TRBJ1-5 | 15 | TRBV6-1 | TGTGCCAGCAGTGAAGCTGGGGGGGAGTATCAGCCCCAGCATTTT | CASSEAGGEYQPQHF
. | . | TRBJ1-4 | 15 | TRBV4-1 | TGCGCCAGCAGCTACCCAGGGGCGACGGGTGAAAAACTGTTTTTT | CASSYPGATGEKLFF
. | TRBD2 | TRBJ2-3 | 18 | TRBV5-6 | TGTGCCAGCAGCTACCCCTGGACTAGCGGGAGGGCCACAGATACGCAGTATTTT | CASSYPWTSGRATDTQYF
. | . | TRBJ2-1 | 11 | TRBV6-5 | TGTGCCAGCAGACCCGGAGCCGAGCAGTTCTTC | CASRPGAEQFF
few | . | TRBJ2-2 | 13 | TRBV10-1 | TGCGCCAGCAGTGAGTCGAGATCCGGGGAGCTGTTTTTT | CASSESRSGELFF
. | . | TRBJ1-1 | 14 | TRBV19 | TGTGCCACCGCCCCAGGGTATAGGAACACTGAAGCTTTCTTT | CATAPGYRNTEAFF
. | TRBD1 | TRBJ2-7 | 15 | TRBV9 | TGTGCCAGCAGCCTATGGACAGGGCGCGAGGACGAGCAGTACTTC | CASSLWTGREDEQYF
. | TRBD1 | TRBJ2-5 | 16 | TRBV19 | TGTGCCAGTAGTAATTTTCCGGGACAGGGCCAAGAGACCCAGTACTTC | CASSNFPGQGQETQYF
. | TRBD1 | TRBJ2-6 | 16 | TRBV19 | TGTGCCAGTCGCAGGGGGCAGAACTCTGGGGCCAACGTCCTGACTTTC | CASRRGQNSGANVLTF
medium-sized | . | TRBJ2-7 | 15 | TRBV6-5 | TGTGCCAGCAGTTACAGGGAGTTCCCCTCCTACGAGCAGTACTTC | CASSYREFPSYEQYF
. | . | TRBJ1-1 | 14 | TRBV6-2/TRBV6-3 | TGTGCCAGCAGTTGGGCCGGTGGGAACACTGAAGCTTTCTTT | CASSWAGGNTEAFF
medium-sized | TRBD1 | TRBJ2-7 | 15 | TRBV27 | TGTGCCAGCAGTTTATCCAGGACAGGGGGCTACGAGCAGTACTTC | CASSLSRTGGYEQYF
. | . | TRBJ1-2 | 11 | TRBV6-5 | TGTGCCAGCAGTTATAGGGGGGGCTACACCTTC | CASSYRGGYTF
. | . | TRBJ2-6 | 16 | TRBV5-1 | TGCGCCAGCAGCCCGCCATCCAGCTCTGGGGCCAACGTCCTGACTTTC | CASSPPSSSGANVLTF
. | . | TRBJ2-5 | 14 | TRBV5-4 | TGTGCCAGCAGCCTGACAGGTATACAAGAGACCCAGTACTTC | CASSLTGIQETQYF
. | TRBD2 | TRBJ2-7 | 18 | TRBV5-4 | TGTGCCAGCAGCCGGCCGGCTAGCGGGAGGACAGCCTACGTGGAGCAGTACTTC | CASSRPASGRTAYVEQYF
. | TRBD2 | TRBJ2-5 | 14 | TRBV30 | TGTGCCTGGAGGAAGGGACTAGCGGGAGAGACCCAGTACTTC | CAWRKGLAGETQYF
. | . | TRBJ1-3 | 14 | TRBV11-3 | TGTGCCAGCAGCCCTACGCAACCTGGAAACACCATATATTTT | CASSPTQPGNTIYF
. | TRBD1 | TRBJ2-7 | 14 | TRBV5-5 | TGTGCCAGCAGCTTGGCAGGGGGCTCGTACGAGCAGTACTTC | CASSLAGGSYEQYF
. | . | TRBJ1-5 | 13 | TRBV6-2/TRBV6-3 | TGTGCCAGCAGTCGGTTCGAGAATCAGCCCCAGCATTTT | CASSRFENQPQHF
. | TRBD1 | TRBJ1-5 | 15 | TRBV18 | TGTGCCAGCTCACCAGAGACAGGGTGGGGTCAGCCCCAGCATTTT | CASSPETGWGQPQHF
. | . | TRBJ1-5 | 15 | TRBV18 | TGTGCCAGCTCACCAGCGGCAGGGGAGGGTCAGCCCCAGCATTTT | CASSPAAGEGQPQHF
. | TRBD2 | TRBJ2-3 | 15 | TRBV20-1 | TGCAGTGCTAGTCGCCTAGCGGTCGTGGAGGATACGCAGTATTTT | CSASRLAVVEDTQYF
. | TRBD1 | TRBJ1-2 | 15 | TRBV15 | TGTGCCACCAGCAGAGTGGCAGGGGGAGTCTATGGCTACACCTTC | CATSRVAGGVYGYTF
. | . | TRBJ1-1 | 14 | TRBV11-3 | TGTGCCAGCAGCCTGACAAATACCAACACTGAAGCTTTCTTT | CASSLTNTNTEAFF
. | . | TRBJ1-1 | 13 | TRBV30 | TGTGCCTGGAACCCCCAGGGGAACACTGAAGCTTTCTTT | CAWNPQGNTEAFF
. | TRBD1 | TRBJ2-3 | 13 | TRBV27 | TGTGCCAGCAGTTCCTCGACAGGGTATACGCAGTATTTT | CASSSSTGYTQYF
. | . | TRBJ2-5 | 13 | TRBV15 | TGTGCCACCAGCAGCCCCTCCCAAGAGACCCAGTACTTC | CATSSPSQETQYF
. | . | TRBJ1-2 | 14 | TRBV27 | TGTGCCAGCAGTCATTCGGGACAACACTATGGCTACACCTTC | CASSHSGQHYGYTF
. | TRBD1 | TRBJ1-6 | 15 | TRBV11-2 | TGTGCCAGCAGCTCCTTGGACAGGGAGGGATCACCCCTCCACTTT | CASSSLDREGSPLHF
. | . | TRBJ2-7 | 14 | TRBV4-1 | TGCGCCAGCAGCCAACCGCTAGGTCCCTACGAGCAGTACTTC | CASSQPLGPYEQYF